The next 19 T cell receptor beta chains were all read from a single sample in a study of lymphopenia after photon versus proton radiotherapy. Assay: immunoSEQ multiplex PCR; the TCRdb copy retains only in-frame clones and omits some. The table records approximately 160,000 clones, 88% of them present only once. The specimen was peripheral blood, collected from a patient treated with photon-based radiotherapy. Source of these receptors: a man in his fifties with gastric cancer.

Written as DNA, the CDR3 is TGTGCCAGCAGTTACTCCCGGACGGGACCCTACGAGCAGTACTTC. Amino acids: CASSYSRTGPYEQYF. The rearrangement uses TRBV6-5 and TRBJ2-7; D might be TRBD1 or TRBD2, each matching 5 bases. V was cut by 0 bases and J by 2 bases, with 11 bases left in between. The CDR3 extends over 15 amino acids. Per germline, CDR1 MNHEY and CDR2 SVGAGI.

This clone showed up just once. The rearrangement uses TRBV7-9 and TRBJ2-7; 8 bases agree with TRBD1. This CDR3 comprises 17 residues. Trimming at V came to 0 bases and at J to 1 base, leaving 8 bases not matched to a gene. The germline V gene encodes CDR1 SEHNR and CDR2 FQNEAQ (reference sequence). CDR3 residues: CASSLASDRVPSYEQYF. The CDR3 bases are TGTGCCAGCAGCTTAGCGTCGGACAGGGTTCCTTCCTACGAGCAGTACTTC. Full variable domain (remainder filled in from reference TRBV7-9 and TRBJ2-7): DTGVSQNPRHKITKRGQNVTFRCDPISEHNRLYWYRQTLGQGPEFLTYFQNEAQLEKSRLLSDRFSAERPKGSFSTLEIQRTEQGDSAMYLCASSLASDRVPSYEQYFGPGTRLTVT.

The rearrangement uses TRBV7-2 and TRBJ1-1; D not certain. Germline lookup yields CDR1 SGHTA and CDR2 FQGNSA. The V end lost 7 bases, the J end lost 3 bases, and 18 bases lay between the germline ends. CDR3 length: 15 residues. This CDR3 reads CASTKIVSGYTEAFF. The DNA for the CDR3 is TGTGCCAGCACTAAGATAGTTAGCGGATACACTGAAGCTTTCTTT.

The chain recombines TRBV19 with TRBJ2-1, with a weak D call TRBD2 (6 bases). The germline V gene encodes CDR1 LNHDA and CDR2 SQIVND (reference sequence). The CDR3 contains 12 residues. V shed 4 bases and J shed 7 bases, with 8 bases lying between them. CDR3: CASSRRGNEQFF. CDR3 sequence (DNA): TGTGCCAGTAGTAGGAGGGGAAATGAGCAGTTCTTC.

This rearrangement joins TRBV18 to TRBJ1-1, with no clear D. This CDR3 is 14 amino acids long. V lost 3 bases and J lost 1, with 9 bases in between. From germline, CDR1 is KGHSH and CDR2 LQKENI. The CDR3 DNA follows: TGTGCCAGCTCACCGTCACGGCAGAACACTGAAGCTTTCTTT. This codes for CASSPSRQNTEAFF.

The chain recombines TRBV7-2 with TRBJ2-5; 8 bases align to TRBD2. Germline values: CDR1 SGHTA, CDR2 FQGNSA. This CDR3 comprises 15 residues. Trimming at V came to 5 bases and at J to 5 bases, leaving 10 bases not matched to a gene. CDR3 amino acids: CASSPESGSWETQYF. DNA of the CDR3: TGTGCCAGCAGCCCAGAAAGCGGGAGTTGGGAGACCCAGTACTTC.

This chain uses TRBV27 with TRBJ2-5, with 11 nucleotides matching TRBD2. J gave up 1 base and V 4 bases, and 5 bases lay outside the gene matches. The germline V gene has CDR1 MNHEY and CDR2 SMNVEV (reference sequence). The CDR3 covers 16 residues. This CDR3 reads CASSSLAGGIQETQYF. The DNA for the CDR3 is TGTGCCAGCAGTTCCCTAGCGGGAGGAATCCAAGAGACCCAGTACTTC.

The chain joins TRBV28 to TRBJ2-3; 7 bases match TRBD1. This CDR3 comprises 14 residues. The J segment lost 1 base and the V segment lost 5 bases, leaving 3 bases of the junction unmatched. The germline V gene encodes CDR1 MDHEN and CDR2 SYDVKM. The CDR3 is CASSPGQGTDTQYF. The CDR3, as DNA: TGTGCCAGCAGTCCAGGACAGGGCACAGATACGCAGTATTTT.

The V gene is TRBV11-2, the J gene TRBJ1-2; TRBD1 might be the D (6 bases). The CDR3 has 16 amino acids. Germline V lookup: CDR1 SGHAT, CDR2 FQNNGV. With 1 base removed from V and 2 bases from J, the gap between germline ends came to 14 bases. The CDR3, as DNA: TGTGCCAGCAGCTTAGTTAGCGGACAGAGCAACTATGGCTACACCTTC. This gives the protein CASSLVSGQSNYGYTF. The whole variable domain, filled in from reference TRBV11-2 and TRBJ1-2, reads EAGVAQSPRYKIIEKRQSVAFWCNPISGHATLYWYQQILGQGPKLLIQFQNNGVVDDSQLPKDRFSAERLKGVDSTLKIQPAKLEDSAVYLCASSLVSGQSNYGYTFGSGTRLTVV.

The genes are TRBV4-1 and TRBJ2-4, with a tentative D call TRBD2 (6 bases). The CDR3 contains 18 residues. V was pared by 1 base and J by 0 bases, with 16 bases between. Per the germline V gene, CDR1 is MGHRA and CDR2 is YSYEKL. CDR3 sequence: CASSQGPSSGVAKNIQYF. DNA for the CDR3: TGCGCCAGCAGCCAAGGTCCGTCGTCGGGGGTAGCCAAAAACATTCAGTACTTC.

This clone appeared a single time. The CDR3: CASSLGGPTREQFF. The CDR3 coding sequence is TGTGCCAGCAGCCTTGGGGGACCAACCCGGGAGCAGTTCTTC. The rearrangement links TRBV28 to TRBJ2-1; D is possibly TRBD1 or TRBD2 (5 bases each). The CDR3 has 14 residues. Trimming took 6 bases from V and 10 from J, leaving 19 bases between them. The germline CDR1 and CDR2 sequences are MDHEN and SYDVKM. The full variable domain, completed using reference TRBV28 and TRBJ2-1, is DVKVTQSSRYLVKRTGEKVFLECVQDMDHENMFWYRQDPGLGLRLIYFSYDVKMKEKGDIPEGYSVSREKKERFSLILESASTNQTSMYLCASSLGGPTREQFFGPGTRLTVL.

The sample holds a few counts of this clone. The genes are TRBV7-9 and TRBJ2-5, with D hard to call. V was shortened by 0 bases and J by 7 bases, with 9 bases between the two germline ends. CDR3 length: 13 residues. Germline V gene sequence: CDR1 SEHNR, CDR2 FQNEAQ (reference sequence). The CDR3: CASSLARARTQYF. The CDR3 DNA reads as TGTGCCAGCAGCTTAGCACGGGCTAGGACCCAGTACTTC.

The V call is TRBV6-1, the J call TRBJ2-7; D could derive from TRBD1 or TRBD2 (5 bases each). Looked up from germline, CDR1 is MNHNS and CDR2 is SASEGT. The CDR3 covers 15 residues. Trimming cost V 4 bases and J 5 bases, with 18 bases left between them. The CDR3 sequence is CASSVGRGATNEQYF. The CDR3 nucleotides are TGTGCCAGCAGTGTAGGTAGGGGAGCTACCAACGAGCAGTACTTC.

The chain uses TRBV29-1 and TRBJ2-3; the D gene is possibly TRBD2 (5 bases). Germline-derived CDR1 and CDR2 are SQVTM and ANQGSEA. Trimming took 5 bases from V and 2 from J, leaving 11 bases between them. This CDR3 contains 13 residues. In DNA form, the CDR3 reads TGCAGCGTTCTCGGACTGAACACAGATACGCAGTATTTT. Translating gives CSVLGLNTDTQYF.

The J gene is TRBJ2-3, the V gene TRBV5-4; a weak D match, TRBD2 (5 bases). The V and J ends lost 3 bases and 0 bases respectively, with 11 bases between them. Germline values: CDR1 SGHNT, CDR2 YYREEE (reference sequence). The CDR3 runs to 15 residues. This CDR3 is CASSSGGTSTDTQYF. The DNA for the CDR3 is TGTGCCAGCAGCTCCGGAGGAACTAGCACAGATACGCAGTATTTT.

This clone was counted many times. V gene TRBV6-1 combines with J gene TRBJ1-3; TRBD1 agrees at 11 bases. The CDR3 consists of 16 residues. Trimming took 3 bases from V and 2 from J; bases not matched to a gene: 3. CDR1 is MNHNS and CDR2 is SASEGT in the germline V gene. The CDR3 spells CASSEGQGVAGNTIYF. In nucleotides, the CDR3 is TGTGCCAGCAGTGAGGGACAGGGGGTAGCTGGAAACACCATATATTTT.

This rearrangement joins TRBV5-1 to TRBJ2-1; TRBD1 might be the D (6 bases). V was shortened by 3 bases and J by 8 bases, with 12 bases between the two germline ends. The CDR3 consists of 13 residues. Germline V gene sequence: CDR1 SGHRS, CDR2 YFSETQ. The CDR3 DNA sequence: TGCGCCAGCAGCTACCAACAGGGCTATGAGCAGTTCTTC. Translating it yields CASSYQQGYEQFF.

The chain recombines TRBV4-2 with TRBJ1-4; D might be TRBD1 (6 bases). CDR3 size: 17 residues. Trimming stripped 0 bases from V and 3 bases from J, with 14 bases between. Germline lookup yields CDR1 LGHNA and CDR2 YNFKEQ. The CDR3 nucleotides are TGTGCCAGCAGCCAAGATGGGACACCCTCCTCTAATGAAAAACTGTTTTTT. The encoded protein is CASSQDGTPSSNEKLFF.

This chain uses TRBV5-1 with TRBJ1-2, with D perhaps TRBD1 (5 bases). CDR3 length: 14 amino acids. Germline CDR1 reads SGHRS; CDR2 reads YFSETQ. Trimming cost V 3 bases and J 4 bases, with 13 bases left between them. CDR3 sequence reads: CASSSGTESYGYTF. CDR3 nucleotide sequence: TGCGCCAGCAGCTCGGGGACGGAAAGCTATGGCTACACCTTC.